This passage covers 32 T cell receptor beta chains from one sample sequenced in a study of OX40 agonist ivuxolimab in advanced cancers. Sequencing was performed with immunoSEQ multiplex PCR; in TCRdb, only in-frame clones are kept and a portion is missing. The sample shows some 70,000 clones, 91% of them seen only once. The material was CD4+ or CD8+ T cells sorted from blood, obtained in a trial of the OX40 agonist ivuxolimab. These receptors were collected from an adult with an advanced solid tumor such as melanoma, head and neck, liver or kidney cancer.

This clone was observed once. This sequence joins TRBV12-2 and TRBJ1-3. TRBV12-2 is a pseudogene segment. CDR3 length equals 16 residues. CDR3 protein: CASRLGVGISGNTIYF. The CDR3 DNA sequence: TGTGCAAGTCGCTTAGGGGTGGGAATCTCTGGAAACACCATATATTTT.

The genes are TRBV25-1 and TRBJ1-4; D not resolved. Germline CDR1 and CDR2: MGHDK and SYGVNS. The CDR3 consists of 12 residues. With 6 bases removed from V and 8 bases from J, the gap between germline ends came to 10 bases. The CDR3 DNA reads TGTGCCAGCAGAAGGCCGGGGGAAAAACTGTTTTTT. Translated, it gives CASRRPGEKLFF.

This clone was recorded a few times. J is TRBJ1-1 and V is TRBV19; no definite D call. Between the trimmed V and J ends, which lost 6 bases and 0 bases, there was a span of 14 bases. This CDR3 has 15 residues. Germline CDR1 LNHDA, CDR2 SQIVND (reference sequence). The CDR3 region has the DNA TGTGCCAGTAGAGGTAGTCTTACAATGAACACTGAAGCTTTCTTT. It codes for CASRGSLTMNTEAFF.

CDR3 loop: CAWSVRGGTEAFF. In DNA, the CDR3 is TGTGCCTGGAGTGTACGAGGCGGGACTGAAGCTTTCTTT. This chain joins TRBV30 and TRBJ1-1; D not resolved. CDR3 size: 13 residues. The V gene's germline CDR1 is GTSNPN and CDR2 SVGIG (reference sequence). V gave up 0 bases and J gave up 5 bases, with 10 bases separating them. The full variable domain, rest sourced from reference TRBV30 and TRBJ1-1, is SQTIHQWPATLVQPVGSPLSLECTVEGTSNPNLYWYRQAAGRGLQLLFYSVGIGQISSEVPQNLSASRPQDRQFILSSKKLLLSDSGFYLCAWSVRGGTEAFFGQGTRLTVV.

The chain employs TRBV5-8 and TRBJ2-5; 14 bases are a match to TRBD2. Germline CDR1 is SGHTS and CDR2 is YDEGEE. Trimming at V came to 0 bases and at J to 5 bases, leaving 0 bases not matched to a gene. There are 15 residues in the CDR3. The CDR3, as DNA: TGTGCCAGCAGCTTGGGGACTAGCGGGGGGGAGACCCAGTACTTC. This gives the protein CASSLGTSGGETQYF.

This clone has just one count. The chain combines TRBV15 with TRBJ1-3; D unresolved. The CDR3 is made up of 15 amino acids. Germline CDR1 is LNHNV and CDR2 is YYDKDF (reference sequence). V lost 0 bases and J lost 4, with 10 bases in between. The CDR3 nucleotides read TGTGCCACCAGCAGAGATTACGGGATCGGAAACACCATATATTTT. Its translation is CATSRDYGIGNTIYF.

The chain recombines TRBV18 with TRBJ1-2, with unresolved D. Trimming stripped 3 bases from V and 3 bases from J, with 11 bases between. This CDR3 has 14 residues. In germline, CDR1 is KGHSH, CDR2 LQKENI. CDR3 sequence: CASSPGGPDYGYTF. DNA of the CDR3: TGTGCCAGCTCACCCGGTGGTCCCGACTATGGCTACACCTTC.

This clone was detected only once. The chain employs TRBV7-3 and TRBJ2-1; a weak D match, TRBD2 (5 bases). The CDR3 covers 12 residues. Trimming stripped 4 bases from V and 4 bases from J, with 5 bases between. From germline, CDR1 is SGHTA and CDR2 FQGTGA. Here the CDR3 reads CASSSGYNEQFF. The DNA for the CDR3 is TGTGCCAGCAGCTCGGGGTACAATGAGCAGTTCTTC.

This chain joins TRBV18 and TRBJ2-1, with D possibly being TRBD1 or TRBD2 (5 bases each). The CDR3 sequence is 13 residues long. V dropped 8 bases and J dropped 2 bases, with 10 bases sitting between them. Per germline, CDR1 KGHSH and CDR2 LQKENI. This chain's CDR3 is CASTRGTYNEQFF. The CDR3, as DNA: TGTGCCAGCACTCGGGGCACCTACAATGAGCAGTTCTTC.

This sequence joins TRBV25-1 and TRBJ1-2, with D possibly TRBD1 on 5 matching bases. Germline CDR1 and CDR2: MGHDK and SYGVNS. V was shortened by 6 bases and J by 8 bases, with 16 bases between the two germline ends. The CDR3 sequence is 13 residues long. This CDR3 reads CASSVKGGEGYTF. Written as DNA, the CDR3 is TGTGCCAGCAGCGTTAAGGGAGGGGAGGGCTACACCTTC.

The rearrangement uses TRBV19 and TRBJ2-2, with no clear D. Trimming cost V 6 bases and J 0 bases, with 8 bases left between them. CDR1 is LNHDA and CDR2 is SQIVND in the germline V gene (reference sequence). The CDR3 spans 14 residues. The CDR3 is CASRRRANTGELFF. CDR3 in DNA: TGTGCCAGTAGGAGAAGGGCGAACACCGGGGAGCTGTTTTTT.

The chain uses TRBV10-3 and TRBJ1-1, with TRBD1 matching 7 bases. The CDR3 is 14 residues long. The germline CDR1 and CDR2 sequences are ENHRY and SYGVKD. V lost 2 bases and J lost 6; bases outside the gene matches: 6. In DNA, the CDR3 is TGTGCCATCAGTGAGACAGGGGCGAGAGCTGAAGCTTTCTTT. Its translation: CAISETGARAEAFF.

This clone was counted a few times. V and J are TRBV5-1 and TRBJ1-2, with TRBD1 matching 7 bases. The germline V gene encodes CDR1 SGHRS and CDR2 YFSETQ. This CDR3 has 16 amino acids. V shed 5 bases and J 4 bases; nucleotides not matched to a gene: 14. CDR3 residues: CASSSPQQGSGYGYTF. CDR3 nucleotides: TGCGCCAGCAGTTCCCCTCAACAGGGGTCGGGCTATGGCTACACCTTC.

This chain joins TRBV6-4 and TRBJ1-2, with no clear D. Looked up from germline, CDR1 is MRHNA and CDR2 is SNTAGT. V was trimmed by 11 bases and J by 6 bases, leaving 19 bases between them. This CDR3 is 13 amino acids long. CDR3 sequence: CAVRGGPADGYTF. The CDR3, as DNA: TGTGCCGTACGCGGTGGGCCAGCTGATGGCTACACCTTC.

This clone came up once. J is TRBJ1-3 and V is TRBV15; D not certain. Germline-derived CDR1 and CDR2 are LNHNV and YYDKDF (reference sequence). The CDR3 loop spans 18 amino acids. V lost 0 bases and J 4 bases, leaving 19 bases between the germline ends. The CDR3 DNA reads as TGTGCCACCAGCAGAGATCTGGGAACTGGAGGAGAAGGAAACACCATATATTTT. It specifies CATSRDLGTGGEGNTIYF. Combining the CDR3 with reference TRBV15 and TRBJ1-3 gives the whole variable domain DAMVIQNPRYQVTQFGKPVTLSCSQTLNHNVMYWYQQKSSQAPKLLFHYYDKDFNNEADTPDNFQSRRPNTSFCFLDIRSPGLGDTAMYLCATSRDLGTGGEGNTIYFGEGSWLTVV.

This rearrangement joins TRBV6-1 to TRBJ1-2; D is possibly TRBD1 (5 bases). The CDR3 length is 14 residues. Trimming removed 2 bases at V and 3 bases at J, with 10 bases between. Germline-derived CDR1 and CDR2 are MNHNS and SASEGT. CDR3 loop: CASSESRGDYGYTF. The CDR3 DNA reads TGTGCCAGCAGTGAAAGTCGAGGGGACTATGGCTACACCTTC.

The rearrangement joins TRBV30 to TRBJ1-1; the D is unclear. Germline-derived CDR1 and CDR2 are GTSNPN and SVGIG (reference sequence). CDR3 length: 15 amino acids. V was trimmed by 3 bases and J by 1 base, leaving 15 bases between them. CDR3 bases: TGTGCCTGGAGGGATCCCCGACCGACGAACACTGAAGCTTTCTTT. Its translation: CAWRDPRPTNTEAFF.

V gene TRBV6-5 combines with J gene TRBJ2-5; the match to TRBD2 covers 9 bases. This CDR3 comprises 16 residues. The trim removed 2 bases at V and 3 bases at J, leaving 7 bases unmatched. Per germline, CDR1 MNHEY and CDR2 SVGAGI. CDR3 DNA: TGTGCCAGCAGTTACGGTCCTAGCGGGGAGGAAGAGACCCAGTACTTC. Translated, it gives CASSYGPSGEEETQYF.

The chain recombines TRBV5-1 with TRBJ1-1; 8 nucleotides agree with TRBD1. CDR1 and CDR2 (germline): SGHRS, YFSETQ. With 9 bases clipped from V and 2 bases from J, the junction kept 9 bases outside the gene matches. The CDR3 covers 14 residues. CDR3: CATRTGLGNTEAFF. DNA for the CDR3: TGCGCCACGAGGACAGGGTTAGGTAACACTGAAGCTTTCTTT.

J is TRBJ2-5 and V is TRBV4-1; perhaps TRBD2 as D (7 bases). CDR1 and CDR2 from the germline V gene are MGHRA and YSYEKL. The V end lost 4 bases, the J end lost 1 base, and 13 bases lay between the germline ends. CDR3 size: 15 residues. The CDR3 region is CASSRGLAVQETQYF. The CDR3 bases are TGCGCCAGCAGCCGGGGGCTAGCGGTCCAAGAGACCCAGTACTTC.

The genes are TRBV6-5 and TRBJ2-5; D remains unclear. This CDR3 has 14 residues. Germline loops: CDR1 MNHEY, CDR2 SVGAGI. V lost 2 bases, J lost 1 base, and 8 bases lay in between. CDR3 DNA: TGTGCCAGCAGTTACGGGCAGTTCCAAGAGACCCAGTACTTC. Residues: CASSYGQFQETQYF.

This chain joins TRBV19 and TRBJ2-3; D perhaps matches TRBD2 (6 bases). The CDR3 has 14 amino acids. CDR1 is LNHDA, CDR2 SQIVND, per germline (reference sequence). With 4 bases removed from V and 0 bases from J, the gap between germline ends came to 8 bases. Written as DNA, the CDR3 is TGTGCCAGTAGTAGCGGGACTAGCACAGATACGCAGTATTTT. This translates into CASSSGTSTDTQYF.

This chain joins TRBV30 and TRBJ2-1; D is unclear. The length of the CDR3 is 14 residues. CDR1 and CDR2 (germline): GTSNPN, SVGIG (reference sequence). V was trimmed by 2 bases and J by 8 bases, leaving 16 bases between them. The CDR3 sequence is CAWSRRTEWDEQFF. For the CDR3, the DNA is TGTGCCTGGAGTAGGAGAACGGAGTGGGATGAGCAGTTCTTC.

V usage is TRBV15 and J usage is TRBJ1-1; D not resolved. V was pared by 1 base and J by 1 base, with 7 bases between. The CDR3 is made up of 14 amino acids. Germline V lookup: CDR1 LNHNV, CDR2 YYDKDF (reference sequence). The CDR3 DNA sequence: TGTGCCACCAGCAGAGCCATTGCGAACACTGAAGCTTTCTTT. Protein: CATSRAIANTEAFF.

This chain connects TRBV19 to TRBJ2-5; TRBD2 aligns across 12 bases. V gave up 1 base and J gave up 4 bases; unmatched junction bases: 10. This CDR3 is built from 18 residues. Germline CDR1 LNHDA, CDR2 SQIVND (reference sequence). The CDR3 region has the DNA TGTGCCAGTAGTATAGGGACTAGCGGGACTAGGGCCCCAGAGACCCAGTACTTC. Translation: CASSIGTSGTRAPETQYF. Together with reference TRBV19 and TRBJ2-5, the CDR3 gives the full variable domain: DGGITQSPKYLFRKEGQNVTLSCEQNLNHDAMYWYRQDPGQGLRLIYYSQIVNDFQKGDIAEGYSVSREKKESFPLTVTSAQKNPTAFYLCASSIGTSGTRAPETQYFGPGTRLLVL.

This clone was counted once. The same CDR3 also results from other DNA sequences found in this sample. The CDR3 protein is CASSGTGGNQPQHF. Here the CDR3 DNA reads TGTGCCAGTTCCGGGACAGGGGGGAATCAGCCCCAGCATTTT. This chain joins TRBV19 and TRBJ1-5, with 11 bases fitting TRBD1. Trimming removed 8 bases from V and 4 bases from J; junction bases left unmatched: 4. Germline V gene sequence: CDR1 LNHDA, CDR2 SQIVND (reference sequence). The CDR3 length is 14 residues.

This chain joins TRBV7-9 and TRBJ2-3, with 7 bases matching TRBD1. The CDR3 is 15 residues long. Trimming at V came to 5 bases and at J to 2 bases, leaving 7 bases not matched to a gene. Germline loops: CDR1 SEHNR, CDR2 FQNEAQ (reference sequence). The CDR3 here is CASSRAGTDTDTQYF. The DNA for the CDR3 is TGTGCCAGCAGCCGAGCCGGGACAGACACAGATACGCAGTATTTT.

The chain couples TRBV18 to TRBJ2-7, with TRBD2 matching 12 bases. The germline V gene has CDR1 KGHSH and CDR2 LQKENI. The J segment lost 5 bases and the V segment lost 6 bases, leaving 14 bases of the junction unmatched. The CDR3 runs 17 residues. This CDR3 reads CASSRNPGLAGGDEQYF. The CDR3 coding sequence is TGTGCCAGCTCTCGGAATCCGGGACTAGCGGGTGGAGACGAGCAGTACTTC.

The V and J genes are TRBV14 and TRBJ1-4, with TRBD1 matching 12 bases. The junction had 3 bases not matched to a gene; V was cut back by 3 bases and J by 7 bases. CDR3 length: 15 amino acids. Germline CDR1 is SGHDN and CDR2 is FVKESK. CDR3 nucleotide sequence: TGTGCCAGCAGCCAGGGGACAGGGGGCGTTGAAAAACTGTTTTTT. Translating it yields CASSQGTGGVEKLFF.

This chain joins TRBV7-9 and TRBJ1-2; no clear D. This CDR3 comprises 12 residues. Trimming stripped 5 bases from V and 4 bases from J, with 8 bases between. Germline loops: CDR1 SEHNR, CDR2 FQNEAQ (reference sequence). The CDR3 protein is CASSLGPYGYTF. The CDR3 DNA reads TGTGCCAGCAGCCTCGGTCCCTATGGCTACACCTTC.

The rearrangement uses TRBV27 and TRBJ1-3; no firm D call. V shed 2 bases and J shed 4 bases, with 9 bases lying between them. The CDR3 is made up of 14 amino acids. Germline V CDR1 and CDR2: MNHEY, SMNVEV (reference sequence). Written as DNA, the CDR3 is TGTGCCAGCAGTTTAGGAGGTCCCGGAAACACCATATATTTT. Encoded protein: CASSLGGPGNTIYF.

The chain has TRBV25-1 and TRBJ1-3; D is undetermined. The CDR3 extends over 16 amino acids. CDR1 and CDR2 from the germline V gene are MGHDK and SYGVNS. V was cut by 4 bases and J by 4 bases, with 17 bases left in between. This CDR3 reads CASSGHGRARGNTIYF. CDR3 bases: TGTGCCAGCAGTGGACATGGTAGGGCGCGGGGAAACACCATATATTTT. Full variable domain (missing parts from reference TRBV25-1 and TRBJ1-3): EADIYQTPRYLVIGTGKKITLECSQTMGHDKMYWYQQDPGMELHLIHYSYGVNSTEKGDLSSESTVSRIRTEHFPLTLESARPSHTSQYLCASSGHGRARGNTIYFGEGSWLTVV.